The 8 T cell receptor beta chains below all came from one sample that was sequenced in a study of identical twins. One entry per CDR3 protein, called by TCRdb with MiXCR from the 5' RACE reads. The profile shows hundreds of thousands of distinct CDR3 sequences, around 6.8% of them singletons. The same data also went into a second study, on yellow fever vaccine responses in identical twins.

The material sequenced was memory (CD45RO+) T cells sorted from blood. These receptor sequences come from a woman aged 18-30 years in good health.

V usage is TRBV5-5 and J usage is TRBJ1-5; 7 nucleotides agree with TRBD1. Germline V gene lookup returns CDR1 SGHKS and CDR2 YYEKEE (reference sequence). With V trimmed by 2 bases and J by 6 bases, 5 bases remained unmatched. The CDR3 length is 14 residues. The DNA of the CDR3 is TGTGCCAGCAGCTTACGGACAGGTCTTCAGCCCCAGCATTTT. Translation gives CASSLRTGLQPQHF.

This clonotype has at least ten counts. The chain has TRBV14 and TRBJ1-4; unclear D gene. V lost 1 base to trimming and J lost 5 bases, with 17 bases between them. This CDR3 contains 17 residues. The germline V gene has CDR1 SGHDN and CDR2 FVKESK. CDR3 sequence reads: CASSQASYGVTNEKLFF. CDR3 in DNA: TGTGCCAGCAGCCAAGCCTCCTATGGGGTGACAAATGAAAAACTGTTTTTT.

This sequence joins TRBV19 and TRBJ2-5; D possibly matches TRBD1 or TRBD2 (6 bases each). CDR1 is LNHDA and CDR2 is SQIVND in the germline V gene (reference sequence). V lost 10 bases, J lost 6 bases, and 24 bases lay in between. The CDR3 sequence is 15 residues long. CDR3 residues: CATEGLGNRAKTQYF. CDR3 DNA sequence: TGTGCCACCGAGGGACTGGGGAACAGGGCTAAGACCCAGTACTTC.

This clonotype was seen more than once but under ten times. This chain joins TRBV2 and TRBJ2-5; 12 bases are a match to TRBD1. CDR1 is SNHLY and CDR2 is FYNNEI in the germline V gene. Trimming removed 8 bases from V and 4 bases from J; junction bases left unmatched: 14. The CDR3 is 17 residues long. The CDR3 nucleotides read TGTGCCAGCGGGACAGGGGGCGCCCCCCCTAATGGAGAGACCCAGTACTTC. This encodes CASGTGGAPPNGETQYF.

The chain joins TRBV15 to TRBJ2-6; D not certain. Germline CDR1 reads LNHNV; CDR2 reads YYDKDF (reference sequence). The CDR3 has 18 amino acids. Trimming left V 0 bases short and J 0 bases short, with 12 bases between. CDR3 sequence (DNA): TGTGCCACCAGCAGAGATCACGTCGGTTTCTCTGGGGCCAACGTCCTGACTTTC. Translated: CATSRDHVGFSGANVLTF.

The chain is built from TRBV9 and TRBJ2-1, with a weak D call TRBD1 (6 bases). CDR1 SGDLS and CDR2 YYNGEE come from the germline V gene. The CDR3 has 13 amino acids. V was cut by 2 bases and J by 5 bases, with 8 bases left in between. The CDR3 nucleotides are TGTGCCAGCAGCGTTCGGACAGACAATGAGCAGTTCTTC. Translation gives CASSVRTDNEQFF.

This clonotype was counted a single time. This rearrangement joins TRBV12-5 to TRBJ2-1; D may be TRBD1 (5 bases). Germline V gene sequence: CDR1 LGHNT, CDR2 FRNRAP. The ends were cut back, 3 bases at V and 0 bases at J, with 21 bases in the middle. CDR3 size: 19 residues. The CDR3 loop reads CASGLDHRKSSFSYNEQFF. The DNA for the CDR3 is TGTGCTAGTGGTTTAGATCACAGGAAGTCTTCCTTCTCCTACAATGAGCAGTTCTTC.

Many counts were recorded for this clonotype. The chain uses TRBV20-1 and TRBJ2-3; 11 bases fit TRBD2. Germline CDR1 reads DFQATT; CDR2 reads SNEGSKA (reference sequence). Germline trimming cut 2 bases from V and 6 bases from J; bases unmatched to any gene: 4. This CDR3 contains 14 residues. The CDR3: CSARMSSGGDTQYF. In DNA form, the CDR3 reads TGCAGTGCTAGAATGTCTAGCGGGGGGGATACGCAGTATTTT.